Below, 6 T cell receptor beta chains from the same sample are listed, as sequenced in a study of blood T cell repertoires in COVID-19. Here immunoSEQ multiplex PCR was the method, and the copy in TCRdb shows in-frame clones only, minus some. The sample has fewer than 250,000 clones, around 89% seen once. Sequencing was performed on peripheral blood. The receptor set was obtained from a man aged 25-40 years with COVID-19, enrolled during active disease.

The V and J genes are TRBV5-1 and TRBJ1-5; 11 bases agree with TRBD1. The CDR3 sequence is 16 residues long. J lost 6 bases, V lost 5 bases, and 10 bases had no gene match. CDR1 and CDR2 (germline): SGHRS, YFSETQ. The CDR3 nucleotides are TGCGCCAGCAGTCCTACGGGACAGGGGGTAGGTCAGCCCCAGCATTTT. Translated, it gives CASSPTGQGVGQPQHF.

As DNA, the CDR3 is TGTGCCAGCAGCCTACAGGGGTCCTACGAAAAACTGTTTTTT. This gives the protein CASSLQGSYEKLFF. The rearrangement joins TRBV7-2 to TRBJ1-4; 7 bases are a match to TRBD1. The CDR3 consists of 14 residues. Trimming took 5 bases from V and 8 from J; bases not matched to a gene: 8. Germline V lookup: CDR1 SGHTA, CDR2 FQGNSA.

J is TRBJ1-1 and V is TRBV14; 7 bases are shared with TRBD1. V lost 0 bases to trimming and J lost 3 bases; unmatched junction nucleotides: 4. CDR3 length: 15 residues. Per germline, CDR1 SGHDN and CDR2 FVKESK. The CDR3 coding sequence is TGTGCCAGCAGCCAAGATGACAGGGACGACACTGAAGCTTTCTTT. Amino acids: CASSQDDRDDTEAFF.

In DNA, the CDR3 is TGTGCCAGCACTCCGGGACAGGGATGGGATCTTGAAGCTTTCTTT. Its protein is CASTPGQGWDLEAFF. The genes are TRBV6-5 and TRBJ1-1; 9 positions agree with TRBD1. CDR1 is MNHEY and CDR2 is SVGAGI in the germline V gene. The CDR3 loop spans 15 amino acids. V was pared by 7 bases and J by 7 bases, with 13 bases of the junction left unmatched.

The chain joins TRBV11-3 to TRBJ2-1; 8 bases are a match to TRBD2. The CDR3 is 18 residues long. Germline V gene sequence: CDR1 SGHNT, CDR2 YENEEA. The V segment lost 0 bases and the J segment 5 bases; nucleotides outside the gene matches: 12. The CDR3 DNA follows: TGTGCCAGCAGCTTAGAGCGTCCCTCGAGCGGGGGCAACAATGAGCAGTTCTTC. Its translation: CASSLERPSSGGNNEQFF.

The sample holds one count of this clone. This chain joins TRBV19 and TRBJ2-1, with D maybe TRBD1 (5 bases). CDR1 and CDR2 from the germline V gene are LNHDA and SQIVND (reference sequence). The CDR3 sequence is 14 residues long. V was trimmed by 5 bases and J by 4 bases, leaving 12 bases between them. The CDR3 DNA sequence: TGTGCCAGTAGTGACCTGGACACGTACAATGAGCAGTTCTTC. The encoded protein is CASSDLDTYNEQFF.